Listed below are T cell receptor beta chains from one sample, sequenced in a study of cytomegalovirus exposure and HLA in healthy donors. Generated by immunoSEQ multiplex PCR, the TCRdb table keeps only in-frame clones and is missing some. The data show about 250,000 clones, about 90% seen once. The sequenced sample consisted of PBMCs. The receptors shown here come from a man younger than 30 in good health and CMV-seropositive. Both conserved end residues are part of each CDR3. A D gene is named only where the DNA matches it firmly. Clone sizes are given selectively: once, few, many, or a class where the clone is expanded.

CDR3 DNA	CDR3 protein	J gene	clone size	V gene	D gene
TGTGCCAGCAGCTTTGGGACTAGCGGATCCTACGAGCAGTACTTC	CASSFGTSGSYEQYF	TRBJ2-7	-	TRBV7-2	TRBD2
TGTGCCAGCAGTATCCGACAGGGGATGGGGAACACCATATATTTT	CASSIRQGMGNTIYF	TRBJ1-3	-	TRBV27	TRBD1
TGTGCCAGTACTCCGGGGGAGGGTGGAGAAAAACTGTTTTTT	CASTPGEGGEKLFF	TRBJ1-4	-	TRBV27	-
TGTGCCAGCAGTATGTACAGGAACTATGGCTACACCTTC	CASSMYRNYGYTF	TRBJ1-2	-	TRBV6-1	-
TGTGCCACCAGCGTTTTAGCGGGCATCCAAGAGACCCAGTACTTC	CATSVLAGIQETQYF	TRBJ2-5	-	TRBV15	TRBD2
TGTGCCAGCAGTTCCGACAGGATCTACAATACGCAGTATTTT	CASSSDRIYNTQYF	TRBJ2-3	once	TRBV28	-
TGCGCCAGCAGAGAAAGGACTAGCGGGAGTCTCGGGGAGCTGTTTTTT	CASRERTSGSLGELFF	TRBJ2-2	-	TRBV5-1	TRBD2
TGTGCCAGTAGTCCAACCTCCTACAATGAGCAGTTCTTC	CASSPTSYNEQFF	TRBJ2-1	-	TRBV19	-
TGTGCCAGCAGTCAGACTAGCACCGAGCAGTACTTC	CASSQTSTEQYF	TRBJ2-7	-	TRBV5-4	TRBD2
TGTGCCAGCAGTGAATATATGACAGGTTGGGGCAACACTGAAGCTTTCTTT	CASSEYMTGWGNTEAFF	TRBJ1-1	-	TRBV25-1	-
TGTGCCAGCAGTTTACAGGGGAAGAACTATGGCTACACCTTC	CASSLQGKNYGYTF	TRBJ1-2	-	TRBV27	-
TGCAGCGTGATTACAGGACACTTCACCTACGAGCAGTACTTC	CSVITGHFTYEQYF	TRBJ2-7	-	TRBV29-1	-
TGTGCCAGCAGTGATGGGGGACAGGCCACCTATGGCTACACCTTC	CASSDGGQATYGYTF	TRBJ1-2	-	TRBV2	TRBD1
TGTGCCACCAGCAGAGGGGAGCGGGAGGGAGACAATGAGCAGTTCTTC	CATSRGEREGDNEQFF	TRBJ2-1	-	TRBV15	TRBD2
TGCGCCAGCAGCCAAATCGGGACTACCCACAATGAGCAGTTCTTC	CASSQIGTTHNEQFF	TRBJ2-1	-	TRBV4-1	TRBD2
TGTGCCAGCAGCTTCACAGGGGGCGCATCCGAGCAGTACTTC	CASSFTGGASEQYF	TRBJ2-7	-	TRBV7-6	TRBD1
TGTGCCAGCAGCTCGCCGGGGGCTGAAGCTTTCTTT	CASSSPGAEAFF	TRBJ1-1	few	TRBV7-3	-
TGTGCCAGCAGTCCCCTGATAGCTACTCAGCCCCAGCATTTT	CASSPLIATQPQHF	TRBJ1-5	-	TRBV6-5	-
TGTGCCAGCAGTTCTAGCGGGAAAGGAAATGAGCAGTTCTTC	CASSSSGKGNEQFF	TRBJ2-1	-	TRBV27	TRBD2
TGTGCCAGTAGTACTTTACAGGGGTCCGGGGAGCTGTTTTTT	CASSTLQGSGELFF	TRBJ2-2	few	TRBV19	TRBD1